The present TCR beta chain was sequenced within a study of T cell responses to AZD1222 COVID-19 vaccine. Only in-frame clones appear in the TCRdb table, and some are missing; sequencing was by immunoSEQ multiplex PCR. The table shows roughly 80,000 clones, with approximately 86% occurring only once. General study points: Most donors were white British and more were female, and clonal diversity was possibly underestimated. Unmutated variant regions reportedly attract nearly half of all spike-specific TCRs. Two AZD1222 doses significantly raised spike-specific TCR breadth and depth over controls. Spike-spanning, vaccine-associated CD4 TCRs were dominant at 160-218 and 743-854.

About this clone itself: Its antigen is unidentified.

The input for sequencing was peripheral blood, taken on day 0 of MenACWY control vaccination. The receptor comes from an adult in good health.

CDR3 region: CASSGGDRGNSPLHF. CDR3 in DNA: TGTGCCAGCAGTGGGGGGGACAGAGGCAATTCACCCCTCCACTTT. The chain links TRBV25-1 to TRBJ1-6; 7 nucleotides match TRBD1. The CDR3 is 15 residues long. The trim removed 4 bases at V and 7 bases at J, leaving 7 bases unmatched. Germline CDR1 reads MGHDK; CDR2 reads SYGVNS.